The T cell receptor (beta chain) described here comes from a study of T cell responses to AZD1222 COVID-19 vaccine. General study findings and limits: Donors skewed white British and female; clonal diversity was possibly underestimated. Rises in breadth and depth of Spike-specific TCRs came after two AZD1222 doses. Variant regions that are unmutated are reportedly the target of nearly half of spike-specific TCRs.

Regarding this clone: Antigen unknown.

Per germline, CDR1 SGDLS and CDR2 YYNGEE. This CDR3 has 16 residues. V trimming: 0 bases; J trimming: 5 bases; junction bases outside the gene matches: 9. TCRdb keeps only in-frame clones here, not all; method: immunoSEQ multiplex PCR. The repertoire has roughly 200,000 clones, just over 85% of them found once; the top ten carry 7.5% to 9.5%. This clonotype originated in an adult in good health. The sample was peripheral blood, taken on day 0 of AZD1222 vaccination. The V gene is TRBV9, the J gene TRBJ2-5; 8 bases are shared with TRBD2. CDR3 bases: TGTGCCAGCAGCGTAGCAGACGGGGGGGCCCATGAGACCCAGTACTTC. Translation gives CASSVADGGAHETQYF.